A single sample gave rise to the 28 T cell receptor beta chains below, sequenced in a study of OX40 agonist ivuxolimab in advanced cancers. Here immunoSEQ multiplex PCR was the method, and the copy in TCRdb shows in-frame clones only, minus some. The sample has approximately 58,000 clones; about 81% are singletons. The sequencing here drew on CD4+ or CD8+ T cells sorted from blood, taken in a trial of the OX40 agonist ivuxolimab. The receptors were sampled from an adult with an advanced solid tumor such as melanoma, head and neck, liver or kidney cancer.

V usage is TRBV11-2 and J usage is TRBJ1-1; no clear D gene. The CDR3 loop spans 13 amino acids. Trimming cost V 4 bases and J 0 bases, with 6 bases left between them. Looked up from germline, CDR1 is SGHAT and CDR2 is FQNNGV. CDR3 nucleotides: TGTGCCAGCAGCTGGGCGGTGAACACTGAAGCTTTCTTT. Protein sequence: CASSWAVNTEAFF. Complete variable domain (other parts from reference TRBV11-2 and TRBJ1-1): EAGVAQSPRYKIIEKRQSVAFWCNPISGHATLYWYQQILGQGPKLLIQFQNNGVVDDSQLPKDRFSAERLKGVDSTLKIQPAKLEDSAVYLCASSWAVNTEAFFGQGTRLTVV.

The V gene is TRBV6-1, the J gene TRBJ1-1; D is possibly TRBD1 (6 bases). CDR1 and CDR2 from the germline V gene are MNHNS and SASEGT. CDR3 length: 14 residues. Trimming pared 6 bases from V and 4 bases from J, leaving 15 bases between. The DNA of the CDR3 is TGTGCCAGCAGGGACGCCAGGGGAGGCACTGAAGCTTTCTTT. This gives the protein CASRDARGGTEAFF.

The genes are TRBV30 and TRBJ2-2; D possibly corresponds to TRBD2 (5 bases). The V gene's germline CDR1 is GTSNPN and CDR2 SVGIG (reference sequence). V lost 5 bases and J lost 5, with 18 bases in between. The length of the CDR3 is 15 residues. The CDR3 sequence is CAWSPWTGSTGELFF. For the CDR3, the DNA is TGTGCCTGGTCTCCCTGGACGGGATCGACCGGGGAGCTGTTTTTT.

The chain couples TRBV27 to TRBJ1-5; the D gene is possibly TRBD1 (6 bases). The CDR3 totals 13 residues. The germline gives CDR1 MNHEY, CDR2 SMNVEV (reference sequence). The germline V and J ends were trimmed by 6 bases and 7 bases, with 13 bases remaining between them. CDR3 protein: CASRYTGTQPQHF. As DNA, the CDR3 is TGTGCCAGCAGATATACAGGGACCCAGCCCCAGCATTTT.

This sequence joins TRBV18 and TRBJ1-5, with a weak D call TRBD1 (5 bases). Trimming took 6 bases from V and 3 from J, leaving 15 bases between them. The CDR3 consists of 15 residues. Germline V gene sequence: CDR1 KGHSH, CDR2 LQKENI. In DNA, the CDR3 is TGTGCCAGCTCTACCGGGGCGGGGACCAATCAGCCCCAGCATTTT. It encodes CASSTGAGTNQPQHF.

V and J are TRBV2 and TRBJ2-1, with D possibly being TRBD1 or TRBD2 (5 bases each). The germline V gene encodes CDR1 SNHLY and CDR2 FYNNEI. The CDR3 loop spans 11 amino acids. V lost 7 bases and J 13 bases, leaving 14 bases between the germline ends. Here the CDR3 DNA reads TGTGCCAGCACCGAGCCGGGGCTACAGTTCTTC. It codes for CASTEPGLQFF.

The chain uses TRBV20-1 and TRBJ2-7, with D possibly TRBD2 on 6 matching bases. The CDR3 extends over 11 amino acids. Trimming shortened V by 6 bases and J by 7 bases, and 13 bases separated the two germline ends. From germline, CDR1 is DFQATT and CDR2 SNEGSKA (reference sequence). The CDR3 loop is CSAGRVWEQYF. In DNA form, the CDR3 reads TGCAGTGCCGGGAGAGTATGGGAGCAGTACTTC.

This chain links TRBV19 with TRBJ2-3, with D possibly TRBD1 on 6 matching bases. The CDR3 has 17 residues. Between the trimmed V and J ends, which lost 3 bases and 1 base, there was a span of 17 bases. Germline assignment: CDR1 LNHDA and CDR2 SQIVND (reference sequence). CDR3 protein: CASSMFLGRGGTDTQYF. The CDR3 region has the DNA TGTGCCAGTAGTATGTTTCTGGGCAGGGGCGGCACAGATACGCAGTATTTT.

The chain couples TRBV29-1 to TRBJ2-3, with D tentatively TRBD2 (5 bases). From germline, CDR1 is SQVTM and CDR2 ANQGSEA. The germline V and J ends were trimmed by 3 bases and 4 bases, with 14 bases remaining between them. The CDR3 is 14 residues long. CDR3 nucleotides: TGCAGCGTTGATTTCGGAGCGGCCGCAGATACGCAGTATTTT. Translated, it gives CSVDFGAAADTQYF.

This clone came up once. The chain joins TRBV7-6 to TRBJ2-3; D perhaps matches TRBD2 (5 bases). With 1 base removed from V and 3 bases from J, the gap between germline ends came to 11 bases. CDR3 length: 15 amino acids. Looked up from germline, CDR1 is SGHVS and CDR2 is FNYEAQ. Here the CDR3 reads CASSLGVEATDTQYF. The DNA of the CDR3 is TGTGCCAGCAGCTTAGGAGTGGAGGCTACAGATACGCAGTATTTT. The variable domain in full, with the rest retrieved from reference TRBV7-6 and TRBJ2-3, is GAGVSQSPRYKVTKRGQDVALRCDPISGHVSLYWYRQALGQGPEFLTYFNYEAQQDKSGLPNDRFSAERPEGSISTLTIQRTEQRDSAMYRCASSLGVEATDTQYFGPGTRLTVL.

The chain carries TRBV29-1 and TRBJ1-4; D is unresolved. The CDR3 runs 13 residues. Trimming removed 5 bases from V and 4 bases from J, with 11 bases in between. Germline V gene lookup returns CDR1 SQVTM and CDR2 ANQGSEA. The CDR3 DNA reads TGCAGCGTTAAAGGGCCACTTAATGAAAAACTGTTTTTT. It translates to CSVKGPLNEKLFF.

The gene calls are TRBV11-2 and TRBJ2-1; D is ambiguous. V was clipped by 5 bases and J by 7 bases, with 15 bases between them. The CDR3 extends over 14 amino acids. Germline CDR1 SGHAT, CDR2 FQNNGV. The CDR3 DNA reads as TGTGCCAGCAGCCTCGGCGTCGCCGGGAATGAGCAGTTCTTC. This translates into CASSLGVAGNEQFF.

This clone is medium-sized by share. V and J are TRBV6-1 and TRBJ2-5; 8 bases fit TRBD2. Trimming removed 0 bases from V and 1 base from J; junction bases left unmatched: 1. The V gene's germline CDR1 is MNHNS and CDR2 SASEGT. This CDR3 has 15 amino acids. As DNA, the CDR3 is TGTGCCAGCAGTGAAGCCACTAGCGGCCAAGAGACCCAGTACTTC. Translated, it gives CASSEATSGQETQYF.

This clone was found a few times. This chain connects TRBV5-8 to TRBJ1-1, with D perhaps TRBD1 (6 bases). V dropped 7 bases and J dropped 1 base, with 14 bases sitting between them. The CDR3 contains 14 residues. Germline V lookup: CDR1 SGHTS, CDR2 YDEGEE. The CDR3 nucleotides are TGTGCCAGCGCGATAACGGACAGGAACACTGAAGCTTTCTTT. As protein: CASAITDRNTEAFF. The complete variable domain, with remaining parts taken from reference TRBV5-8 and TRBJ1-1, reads EAGVTQSPTHLIKTRGQQATLRCSPISGHTSVYWYQQALGLGLQFLLWYDEGEERNRGNFPPRFSGRQFPNYSSELNVNALELEDSALYLCASAITDRNTEAFFGQGTRLTVV.

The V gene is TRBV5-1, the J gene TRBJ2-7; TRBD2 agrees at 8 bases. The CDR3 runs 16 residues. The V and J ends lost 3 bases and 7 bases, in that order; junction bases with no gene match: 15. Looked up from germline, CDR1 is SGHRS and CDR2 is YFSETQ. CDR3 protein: CASSWPLGTSLEEQYF. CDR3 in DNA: TGCGCCAGCAGCTGGCCCCTAGGGACTAGTCTGGAGGAGCAGTACTTC.

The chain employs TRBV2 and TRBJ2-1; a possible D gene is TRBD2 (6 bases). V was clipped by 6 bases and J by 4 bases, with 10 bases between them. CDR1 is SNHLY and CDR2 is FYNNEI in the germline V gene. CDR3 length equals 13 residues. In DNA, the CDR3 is TGTGCCAGCAGGTTACTAGCTTACAATGAGCAGTTCTTC. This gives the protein CASRLLAYNEQFF.

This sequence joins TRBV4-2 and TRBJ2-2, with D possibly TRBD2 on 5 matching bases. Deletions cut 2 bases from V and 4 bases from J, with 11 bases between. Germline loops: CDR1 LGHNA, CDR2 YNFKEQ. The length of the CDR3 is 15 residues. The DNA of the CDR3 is TGTGCCAGCAGCCAACTAGCTCCGGGCACCGGGGAGCTGTTTTTT. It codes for CASSQLAPGTGELFF.

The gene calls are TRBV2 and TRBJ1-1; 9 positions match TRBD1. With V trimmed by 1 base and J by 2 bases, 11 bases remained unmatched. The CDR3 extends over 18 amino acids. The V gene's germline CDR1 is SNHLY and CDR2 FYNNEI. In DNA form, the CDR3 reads TGTGCCAGCAGTGAAGGGGGGCGGTGGACAGGGGCTAACACTGAAGCTTTCTTT. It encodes CASSEGGRWTGANTEAFF. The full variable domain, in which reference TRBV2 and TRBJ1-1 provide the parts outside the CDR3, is EPEVTQTPSHQVTQMGQEVILRCVPISNHLYFYWYRQILGQKVEFLVSFYNNEISEKSEIFDDQFSVERPDGSNFTLKIRSTKLEDSAMYFCASSEGGRWTGANTEAFFGQGTRLTVV.

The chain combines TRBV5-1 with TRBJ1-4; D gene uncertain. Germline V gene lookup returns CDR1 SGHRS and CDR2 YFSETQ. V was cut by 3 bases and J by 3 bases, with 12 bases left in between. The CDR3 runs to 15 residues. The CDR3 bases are TGCGCCAGCAGCTCCCTCGGGGTCCCTAATGAAAAACTGTTTTTT. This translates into CASSSLGVPNEKLFF.

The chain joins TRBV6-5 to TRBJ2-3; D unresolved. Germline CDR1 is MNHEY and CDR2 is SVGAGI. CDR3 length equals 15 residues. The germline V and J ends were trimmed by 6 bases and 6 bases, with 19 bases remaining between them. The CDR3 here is CASRVNRANPDTQYF. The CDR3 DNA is TGTGCCAGCAGGGTCAACCGTGCCAATCCGGATACGCAGTATTTT.

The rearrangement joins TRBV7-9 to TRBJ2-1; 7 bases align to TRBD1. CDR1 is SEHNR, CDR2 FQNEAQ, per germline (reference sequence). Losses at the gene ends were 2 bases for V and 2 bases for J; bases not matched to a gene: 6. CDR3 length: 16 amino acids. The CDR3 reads CASSLLGDSAYNEQFF. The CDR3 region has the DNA TGTGCCAGCAGCTTACTGGGGGACAGCGCCTACAATGAGCAGTTCTTC. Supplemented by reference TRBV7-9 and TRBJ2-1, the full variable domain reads DTGVSQNPRHKITKRGQNVTFRCDPISEHNRLYWYRQTLGQGPEFLTYFQNEAQLEKSRLLSDRFSAERPKGSFSTLEIQRTEQGDSAMYLCASSLLGDSAYNEQFFGPGTRLTVL.

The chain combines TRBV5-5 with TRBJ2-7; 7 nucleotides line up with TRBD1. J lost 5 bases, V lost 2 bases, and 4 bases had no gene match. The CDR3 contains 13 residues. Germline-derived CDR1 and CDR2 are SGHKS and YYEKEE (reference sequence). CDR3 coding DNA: TGTGCCAGCAGCTTACAGGGGACCCACGAGCAGTACTTC. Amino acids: CASSLQGTHEQYF.

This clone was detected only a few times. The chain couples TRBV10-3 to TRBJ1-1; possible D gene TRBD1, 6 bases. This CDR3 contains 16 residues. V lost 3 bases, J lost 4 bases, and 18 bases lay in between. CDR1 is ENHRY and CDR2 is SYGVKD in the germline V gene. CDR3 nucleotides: TGTGCCATCAGTGAAGGTCAGGGCAGGGGTGGCACTGAAGCTTTCTTT. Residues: CAISEGQGRGGTEAFF.

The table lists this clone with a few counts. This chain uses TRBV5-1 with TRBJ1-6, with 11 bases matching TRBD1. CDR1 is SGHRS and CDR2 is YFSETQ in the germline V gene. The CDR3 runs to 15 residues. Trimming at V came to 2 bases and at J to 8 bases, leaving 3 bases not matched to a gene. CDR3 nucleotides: TGCGCCAGCAGCTTTGAGGGACAGGGGGATTCACCCCTCCACTTT. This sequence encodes CASSFEGQGDSPLHF.

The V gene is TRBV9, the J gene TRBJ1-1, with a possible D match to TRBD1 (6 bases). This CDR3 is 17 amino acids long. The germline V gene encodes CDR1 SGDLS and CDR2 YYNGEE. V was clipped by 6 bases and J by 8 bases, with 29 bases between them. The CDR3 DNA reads TGTGCCAGCACCCAAGGCCCTACAGGGTATGATGCTTCGGAAGCTTTCTTT. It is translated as CASTQGPTGYDASEAFF. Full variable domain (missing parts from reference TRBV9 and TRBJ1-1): DSGVTQTPKHLITATGQRVTLRCSPRSGDLSVYWYQQSLDQGLQFLIQYYNGEERAKGNILERFSAQQFPDLHSELNLSSLELGDSALYFCASTQGPTGYDASEAFFGQGTRLTVV.

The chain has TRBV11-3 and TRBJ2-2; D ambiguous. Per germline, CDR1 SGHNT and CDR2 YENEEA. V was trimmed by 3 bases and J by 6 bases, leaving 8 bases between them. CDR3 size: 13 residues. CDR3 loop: CASSFQRAGELFF. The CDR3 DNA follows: TGTGCCAGCAGCTTCCAAAGGGCCGGGGAGCTGTTTTTT.

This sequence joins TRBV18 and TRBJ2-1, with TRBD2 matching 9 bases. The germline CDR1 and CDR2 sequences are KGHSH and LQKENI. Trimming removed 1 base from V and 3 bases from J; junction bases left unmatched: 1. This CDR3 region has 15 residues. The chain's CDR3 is CASSPRSGGYNEQFF. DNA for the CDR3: TGTGCCAGCTCACCACGTAGCGGGGGCTACAATGAGCAGTTCTTC.

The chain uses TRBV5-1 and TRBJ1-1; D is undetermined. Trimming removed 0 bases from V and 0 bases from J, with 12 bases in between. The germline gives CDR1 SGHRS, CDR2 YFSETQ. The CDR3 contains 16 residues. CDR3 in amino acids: CASSLAGGVMNTEAFF. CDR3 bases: TGCGCCAGCAGCTTGGCCGGTGGGGTTATGAACACTGAAGCTTTCTTT.